This passage covers 13 T cell receptor beta chains from one sample sequenced in a study of shared clonotypes between healthy human individuals. CD45RO-negative CD8 cells positively selected for CCR7 made up the naive population, which excluded terminally differentiated effector memory CD45RA+ cells. Measured with immunoSEQ multiplex PCR; TCRdb has only the in-frame clones, and not every one. The sample has around 2.1 million clones; 93% are singletons. Sequencing input: naive CD8+ T cells from PBMCs. The receptors derive from a man aged 18 to 30 in good health. Some clones in this sample may be carry-over from other donors' samples.

The chain employs TRBV4-1 and TRBJ2-1; tentatively, D is TRBD1 (5 bases). Germline CDR1 reads MGHRA; CDR2 reads YSYEKL. The CDR3 has 15 amino acids. V was cut by 1 base and J by 5 bases, with 12 bases left in between. The CDR3 reads CASSQAPTVNNEQFF. DNA for the CDR3: TGCGCCAGCAGCCAAGCCCCGACAGTAAACAATGAGCAGTTCTTC.

This chain links TRBV11-2 with TRBJ2-1, with D maybe TRBD2 (6 bases). This CDR3 spans 14 amino acids. Trimming left V 1 base short and J 8 bases short, with 12 bases between. Germline V gene data show CDR1 as SGHAT and CDR2 as FQNNGV. The CDR3 nucleotides are TGTGCCAGCAGCTTAGGGGGGGTAATGGATGAGCAGTTCTTC. This sequence encodes CASSLGGVMDEQFF.

V usage is TRBV7-9 and J usage is TRBJ2-1; 11 nucleotides line up with TRBD2. Germline V gives CDR1 SEHNR, CDR2 FQNEAQ (reference sequence). The trim removed 5 bases at V and 4 bases at J, leaving 10 bases unmatched. The CDR3 extends over 17 amino acids. The CDR3 nucleotides are TGTGCCAGCAGCCTTGGGGTAGGGACTAGCGGATACAATGAGCAGTTCTTC. Its protein product is CASSLGVGTSGYNEQFF.

The V gene is TRBV2, the J gene TRBJ1-2, with a possible D match to TRBD1 (5 bases). The CDR3 runs to 12 residues. Germline V CDR1 and CDR2: SNHLY, FYNNEI. The V end lost 6 bases, the J end lost 6 bases, and 11 bases lay between the germline ends. The CDR3, as DNA: TGTGCCAGCAGACCACCGGGGGATGGCTACACCTTC. It yields the protein CASRPPGDGYTF.

The rearrangement joins TRBV4-3 to TRBJ2-7; TRBD1 might be the D (8 bases). Germline CDR1 is LGHNA and CDR2 is YSLEER. The V end was cut by 5 bases, the J end by 2 bases, with 16 bases between. The CDR3 has 15 residues. CDR3: CASSIRTGTTYEQYF. CDR3 sequence (DNA): TGCGCCAGCAGCATCCGGACAGGGACTACCTACGAGCAGTACTTC.

V and J are TRBV27 and TRBJ2-1; 7 bases match TRBD1. Germline CDR1 is MNHEY and CDR2 is SMNVEV (reference sequence). J gave up 8 bases and V 5 bases, and 15 bases lay outside the gene matches. The CDR3 contains 16 residues. The CDR3 region has the DNA TGTGCCAGCAGTGATACTAACAGGGGTGGGCCGCATGAGCAGTTCTTC. Translation gives CASSDTNRGGPHEQFF.

The chain couples TRBV9 to TRBJ1-2, with a weak D call TRBD1 (6 bases). There are 14 residues in the CDR3. The V gene's germline CDR1 is SGDLS and CDR2 YYNGEE. The V gene lost 7 bases and the J gene lost 4 bases, with 17 bases spanning the gap. CDR3 in DNA: TGTGCCAGCGGGGGGGCGCCACCCCCCTATGGCTACACCTTC. Amino acids: CASGGAPPPYGYTF. Based on the CDR3 plus reference TRBV9 and TRBJ1-2, the full variable domain is DSGVTQTPKHLITATGQRVTLRCSPRSGDLSVYWYQQSLDQGLQFLIQYYNGEERAKGNILERFSAQQFPDLHSELNLSSLELGDSALYFCASGGAPPPYGYTFGSGTRLTVV.

The rearrangement uses TRBV28 and TRBJ2-3; D gene ambiguous. The germline V gene encodes CDR1 MDHEN and CDR2 SYDVKM. CDR3 size: 13 residues. V lost 6 bases and J 0 bases, leaving 7 bases between the germline ends. The CDR3 nucleotides are TGTGCCAGCAGAGTAAGCAGCACAGATACGCAGTATTTT. It is translated as CASRVSSTDTQYF.

This chain links TRBV14 with TRBJ2-7; D is perhaps TRBD1 (5 bases). Germline V gene lookup returns CDR1 SGHDN and CDR2 FVKESK. The V end was cut by 1 base, the J end by 9 bases, with 13 bases between. The CDR3 loop spans 13 amino acids. DNA for the CDR3: TGTGCCAGCAGCCAAGGGCGGAAAGGGGTGCAGTACTTC. This encodes CASSQGRKGVQYF.

The rearrangement links TRBV4-3 to TRBJ2-7, with D unresolved. Trimming took 1 base from V and 3 from J, leaving 19 bases between them. Germline loops: CDR1 LGHNA, CDR2 YSLEER. The CDR3 spans 17 residues. The CDR3 sequence is CASSQGSVPDRLYEQYF. For the CDR3, the DNA is TGCGCCAGCAGCCAAGGGTCAGTCCCCGATCGCCTCTACGAGCAGTACTTC.

This clone occurred once. This chain uses TRBV7-9 with TRBJ1-2, with a tentative D call TRBD1 (6 bases). Deletions cut 7 bases from V and 6 bases from J, with 24 bases between. The CDR3 length is 16 residues. CDR1 and CDR2 from the germline V gene are SEHNR and FQNEAQ (reference sequence). CDR3 sequence (DNA): TGTGCCAGCATCCCGGGGGCCGGGGGGCGAGGGAATGGCTACACCTTC. Translating it yields CASIPGAGGRGNGYTF.

The J gene is TRBJ2-4, the V gene TRBV19; 7 bases map to TRBD1. Trimming took 3 bases from V and 1 from J; bases not matched to a gene: 9. Germline CDR1 is LNHDA and CDR2 is SQIVND (reference sequence). This CDR3 spans 17 amino acids. The CDR3 loop is CASSIGDSSWAKNIQYF. The CDR3 DNA reads TGTGCCAGTAGTATCGGGGACAGCTCCTGGGCCAAAAACATTCAGTACTTC.

The CDR3 spells CASKIGGVGELFF. DNA for the CDR3: TGTGCCAGCAAGATTGGTGGGGTCGGGGAGCTGTTTTTT. The V and J genes are TRBV27 and TRBJ2-2; no clear D. The CDR3 has 13 amino acids. Germline V gives CDR1 MNHEY, CDR2 SMNVEV (reference sequence). V lost 7 bases, J lost 7 bases, and 13 bases lay in between.